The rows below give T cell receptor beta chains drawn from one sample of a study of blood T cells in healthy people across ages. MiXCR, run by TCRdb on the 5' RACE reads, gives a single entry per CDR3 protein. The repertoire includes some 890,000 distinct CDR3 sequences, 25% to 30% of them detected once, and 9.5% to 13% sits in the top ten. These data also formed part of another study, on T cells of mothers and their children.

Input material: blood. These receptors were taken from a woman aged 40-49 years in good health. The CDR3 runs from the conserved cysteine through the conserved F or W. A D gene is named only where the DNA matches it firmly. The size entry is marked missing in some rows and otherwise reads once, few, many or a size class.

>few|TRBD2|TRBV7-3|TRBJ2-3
CASSGTGTSGDTQYF
TGTGCCAGCAGCGGGACCGGGACTAGCGGAGATACGCAGTATTTT
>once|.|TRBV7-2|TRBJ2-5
CASSLYLNEQYF
TGTGCCAGCAGCTTATATCTCAATGAGCAGTACTTC
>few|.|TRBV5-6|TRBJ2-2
CASSFRTGNTGELFF
TGTGCCAGCAGCTTTAGGACTGGGAACACCGGGGAGCTGTTTTTT
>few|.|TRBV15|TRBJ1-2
CATSRDIKGSGYGYTF
TGTGCCACCAGCAGAGATATCAAGGGTTCTGGGTATGGCTACACCTTC
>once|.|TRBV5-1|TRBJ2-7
CASSRTLDEQYF
TGCGCCAGCAGCCGGACCCTGGACGAGCAGTACTTC
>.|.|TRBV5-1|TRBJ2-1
CASSGSFPSPYNEQFF
TGCGCCAGCAGCGGCAGTTTTCCGAGCCCCTACAATGAGCAGTTCTTC
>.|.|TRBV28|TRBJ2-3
CASSLQPGGTDTQYF
TGTGCCAGCAGTTTACAGCCCGGGGGCACAGATACGCAGTATTTT
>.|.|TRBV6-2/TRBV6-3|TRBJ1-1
CASSPRAGSAEAFF
TGTGCCAGCAGCCCCCGCGCAGGGTCCGCTGAAGCTTTCTTT
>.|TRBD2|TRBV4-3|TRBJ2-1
CASSQGEGSYEQFF
TGCGCCAGCAGCCAAGGGGAGGGGTCCTACGAGCAGTTCTTC
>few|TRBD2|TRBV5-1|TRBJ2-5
CASSLVPAGGKETQYF
TGCGCCAGCAGCTTGGTTCCAGCGGGGGGGAAAGAGACCCAGTACTTC
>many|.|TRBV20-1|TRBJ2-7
CSARRDQYEQYF
TGCAGTGCTAGGAGGGACCAGTACGAGCAGTACTTC
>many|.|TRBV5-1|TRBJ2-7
CASSLGGGRPIEQYF
TGCGCCAGCAGCTTGGGCGGGGGCCGCCCTATCGAGCAGTACTTC
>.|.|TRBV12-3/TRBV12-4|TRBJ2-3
CASSSWGASGTDTQYF
TGTGCCAGCAGTTCGTGGGGGGCCAGCGGCACAGATACGCAGTATTTT
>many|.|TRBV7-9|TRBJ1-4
CASSFSGLNEKLFF
TGTGCCAGCAGCTTCTCGGGACTTAATGAAAAACTGTTTTTT
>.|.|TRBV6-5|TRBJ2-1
CASSPGSGPLYNEQFF
TGTGCCAGCAGTCCCGGGTCCGGCCCCCTCTACAATGAGCAGTTCTTC
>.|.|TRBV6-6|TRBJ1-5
CASSYSFGDGNQPQHF
TGTGCCAGCAGTTACTCTTTCGGGGACGGGAATCAGCCCCAGCATTTT
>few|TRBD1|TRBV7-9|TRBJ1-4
CASSFGQGIEKLFF
TGTGCCAGCAGCTTTGGACAGGGGATCGAAAAACTGTTTTTT
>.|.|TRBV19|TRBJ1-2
CASSAGMKGYTF
TGTGCCAGTAGTGCGGGAATGAAAGGCTACACCTTC
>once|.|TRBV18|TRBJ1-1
CASSPTDGIEAFF
TGTGCCAGCTCACCTACGGACGGAATTGAAGCTTTCTTT
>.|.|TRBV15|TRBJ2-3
CATSRVGPRSPTDTQYF
TGTGCCACCAGCAGAGTCGGACCCCGGTCCCCCACAGATACGCAGTATTTT
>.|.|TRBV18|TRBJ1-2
CASSPPGNYYGYTF
TGTGCCAGCTCACCACCCGGGAACTACTATGGCTACACCTTC
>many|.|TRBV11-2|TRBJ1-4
CASSPSLGKLFF
TGTGCCAGCAGCCCATCCCTGGGAAAACTGTTTTTT
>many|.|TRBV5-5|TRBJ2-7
CASSLRPGRGIYEQYF
TGTGCCAGCAGCTTGAGGCCGGGACGGGGGATCTACGAGCAGTACTTC
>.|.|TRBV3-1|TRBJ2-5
CASSQEGRSPEGETQYF
TGTGCCAGCAGCCAAGAAGGCCGGAGTCCTGAAGGGGAGACCCAGTACTTC
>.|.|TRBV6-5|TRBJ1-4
CASSGGAGNEKRFF
TGTGCCAGCAGCGGGGGGGCCGGTAATGAAAAACGGTTTTTT
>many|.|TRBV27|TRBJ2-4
CASSGGPKNIQYF
TGTGCCAGCAGCGGGGGGCCTAAAAACATTCAGTACTTC
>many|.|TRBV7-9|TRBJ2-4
CASSLATTNIQYF
TGTGCCAGCAGCTTAGCGACAACAAACATTCAGTACTTC
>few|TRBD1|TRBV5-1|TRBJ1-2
CASSFTGGSNYGYTF
TGCGCCAGCAGCTTCACAGGGGGCTCAAACTATGGCTACACCTTC
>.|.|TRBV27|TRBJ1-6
CASSALGRSSYNSPLHF
TGTGCCAGCAGTGCCCTGGGACGGTCCTCCTATAATTCACCCCTCCACTTT
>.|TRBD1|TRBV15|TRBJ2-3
CATSTSRDSLSDTQYF
TGTGCCACCAGCACTTCCCGGGACAGTCTCTCAGATACGCAGTATTTT
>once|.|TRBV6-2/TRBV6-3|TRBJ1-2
CASNSFNYGYTF
TGTGCCAGCAACAGTTTTAACTATGGCTACACCTTC
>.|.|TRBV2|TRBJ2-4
CASSERGANIQYF
TGTGCCAGCAGTGAAAGAGGGGCAAACATTCAGTACTTC
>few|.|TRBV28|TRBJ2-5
CASSLAPGLRETQYF
TGTGCCAGCAGTTTGGCCCCCGGCCTTAGGGAGACCCAGTACTTC
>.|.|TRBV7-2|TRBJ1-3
CASSSSTGGNTIYF
TGTGCCAGCAGCTCGTCAACCGGGGGAAACACCATATATTTT
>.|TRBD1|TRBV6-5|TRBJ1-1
CASRYGTGKKAFF
TGTGCCAGCAGGTACGGGACAGGAAAAAAAGCTTTCTTT
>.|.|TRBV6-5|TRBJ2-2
CASSYGGPGVYDTGELFF
TGTGCCAGCAGTTACGGGGGGCCAGGGGTGTACGACACCGGGGAGCTGTTTTTT
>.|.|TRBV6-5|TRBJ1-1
CASSYAMGPMNTKAFF
TGTGCCAGCAGTTACGCAATGGGGCCCATGAACACTAAAGCTTTCTTT
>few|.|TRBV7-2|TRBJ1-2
CVSSLDSSRGGYTF
TGCGTCAGCAGCTTAGACTCGTCCAGGGGCGGCTACACCTTC
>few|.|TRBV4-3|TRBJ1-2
CASSHAAGDPNYGYTF
TGCGCCAGCAGTCATGCCGCAGGGGACCCAAACTATGGCTACACCTTC
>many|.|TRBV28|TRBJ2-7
CASSTKSGVQYEQYF
TGTGCCAGCAGTACAAAATCGGGGGTGCAATACGAGCAGTACTTC
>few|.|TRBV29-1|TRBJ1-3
CSVGGGIGNTIYF
TGCAGCGTTGGGGGAGGAATCGGAAACACCATATATTTT
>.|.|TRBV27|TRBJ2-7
CASRVDRPAYEQYF
TGTGCCAGCCGGGTAGACAGACCAGCCTACGAGCAGTACTTC
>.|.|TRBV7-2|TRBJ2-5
CASSFGPGPQETQYF
TGTGCCAGCAGCTTCGGACCGGGGCCGCAAGAGACCCAGTACTTC
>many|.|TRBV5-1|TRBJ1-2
CASSLAAAMDYGYTF
TGCGCCAGCAGCTTGGCCGCAGCTATGGACTATGGCTACACCTTC
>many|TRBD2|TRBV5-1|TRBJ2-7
CASSQSLPGLADYEQYF
TGCGCCAGCAGCCAATCCCTTCCGGGACTAGCGGACTACGAGCAGTACTTC